The next 2 T cell receptor beta chains were all read from a single sample in a study of T cells in Graves' hyperthyroidism and ophthalmopathy. Using RNA transcripts as the source, TCR beta CDR3 regions were amplified. A first-round RT-PCR of the TCR CDR3 used the HTBI primer set. TCRdb independently ran MiXCR on the multiplex PCR reads; one entry per CDR3 protein. The sample carries fewer than 750,000 distinct CDR3 sequences, roughly 15% recorded once. Sequenced material: blood. The receptors stem from a woman between 35 and 50 years old with Graves' ophthalmopathy.

This clonotype was counted only a few times. This chain joins TRBV4-1 and TRBJ1-3; D uncertain. Trimming shortened V by 0 bases and J by 0 bases, and 6 bases separated the two germline ends. Germline V CDR1 and CDR2: MGHRA, YSYEKL. CDR3 size: 15 residues. The CDR3 loop is CASSQDKFSGNTIYF. CDR3 DNA sequence: TGCGCCAGCAGCCAAGATAAGTTCTCTGGAAACACCATATATTTT.

This clonotype was found many times. This chain connects TRBV12-3 or TRBV12-4 to TRBJ2-7; maybe TRBD2 (5 bases). V lost 6 bases and J 3 bases, leaving 18 bases between the germline ends. This CDR3 comprises 15 residues. CDR3 bases: TGTGCCAGCAGCCCCAAAACGTCAGGAGGCTACGAGCAGTACTTC. Its protein product is CASSPKTSGGYEQYF.